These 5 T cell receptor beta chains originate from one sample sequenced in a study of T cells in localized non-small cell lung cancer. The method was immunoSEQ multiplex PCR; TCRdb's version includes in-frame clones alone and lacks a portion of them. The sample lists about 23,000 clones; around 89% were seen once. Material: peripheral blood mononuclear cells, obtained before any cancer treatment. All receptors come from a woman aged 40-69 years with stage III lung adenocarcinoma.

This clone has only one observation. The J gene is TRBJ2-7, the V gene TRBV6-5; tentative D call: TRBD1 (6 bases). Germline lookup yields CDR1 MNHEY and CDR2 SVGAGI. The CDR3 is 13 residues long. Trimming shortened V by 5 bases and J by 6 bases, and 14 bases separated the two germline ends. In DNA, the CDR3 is TGTGCCAGCAGTCCAGGGGTTAGGGCCGAGCAGTACTTC. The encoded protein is CASSPGVRAEQYF.

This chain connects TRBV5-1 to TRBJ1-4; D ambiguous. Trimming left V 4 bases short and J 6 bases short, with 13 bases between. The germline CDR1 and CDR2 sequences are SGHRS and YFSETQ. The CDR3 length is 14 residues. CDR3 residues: CASSTGLSDEKLFF. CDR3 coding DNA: TGCGCCAGCAGCACCGGTTTATCGGATGAAAAACTGTTTTTT.

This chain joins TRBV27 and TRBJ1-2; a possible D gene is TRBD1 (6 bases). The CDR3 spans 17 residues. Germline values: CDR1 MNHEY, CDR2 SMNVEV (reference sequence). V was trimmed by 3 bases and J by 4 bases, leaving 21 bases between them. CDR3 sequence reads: CASSFRGGAGSFYGYTF. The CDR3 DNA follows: TGTGCCAGCAGTTTTAGGGGGGGTGCGGGGAGTTTCTATGGCTACACCTTC.

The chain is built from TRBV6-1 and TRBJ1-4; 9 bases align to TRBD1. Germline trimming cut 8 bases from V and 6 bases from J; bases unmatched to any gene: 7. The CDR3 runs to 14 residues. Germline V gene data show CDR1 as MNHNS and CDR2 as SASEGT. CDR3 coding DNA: TGTGCCAGCTTTTTACAGGGGGCATATGAAAAACTGTTTTTT. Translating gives CASFLQGAYEKLFF.

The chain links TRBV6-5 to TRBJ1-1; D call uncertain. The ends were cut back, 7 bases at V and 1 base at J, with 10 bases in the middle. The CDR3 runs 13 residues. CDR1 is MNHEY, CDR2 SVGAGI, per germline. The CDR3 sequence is CASTADPNTEAFF. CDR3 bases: TGTGCCAGCACCGCAGACCCGAACACTGAAGCTTTCTTT.